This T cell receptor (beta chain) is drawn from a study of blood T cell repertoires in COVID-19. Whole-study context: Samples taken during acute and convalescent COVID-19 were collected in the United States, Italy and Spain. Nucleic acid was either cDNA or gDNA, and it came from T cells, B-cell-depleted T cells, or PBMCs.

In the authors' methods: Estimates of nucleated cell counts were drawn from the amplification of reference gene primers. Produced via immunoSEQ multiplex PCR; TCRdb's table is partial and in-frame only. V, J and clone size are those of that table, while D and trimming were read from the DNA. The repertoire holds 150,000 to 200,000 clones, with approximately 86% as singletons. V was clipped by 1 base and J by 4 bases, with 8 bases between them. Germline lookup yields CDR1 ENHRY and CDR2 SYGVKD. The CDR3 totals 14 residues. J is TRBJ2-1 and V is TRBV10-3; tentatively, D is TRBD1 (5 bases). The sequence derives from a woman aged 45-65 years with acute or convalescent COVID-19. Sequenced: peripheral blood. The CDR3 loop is CAISEFQGYNEQFF. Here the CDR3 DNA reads TGTGCCATCAGTGAGTTTCAGGGTTACAATGAGCAGTTCTTC.